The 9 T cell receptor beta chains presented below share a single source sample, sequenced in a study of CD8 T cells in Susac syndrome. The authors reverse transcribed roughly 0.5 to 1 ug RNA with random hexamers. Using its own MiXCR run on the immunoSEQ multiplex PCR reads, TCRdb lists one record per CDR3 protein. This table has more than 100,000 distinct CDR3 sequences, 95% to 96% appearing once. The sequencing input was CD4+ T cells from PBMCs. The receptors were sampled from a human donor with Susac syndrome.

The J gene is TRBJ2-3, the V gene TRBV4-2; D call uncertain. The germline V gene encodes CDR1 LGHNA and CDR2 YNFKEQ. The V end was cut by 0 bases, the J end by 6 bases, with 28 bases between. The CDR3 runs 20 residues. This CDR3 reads CASSQDYSPPASVWADTQYF. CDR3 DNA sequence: TGTGCCAGCAGCCAAGATTATTCCCCCCCTGCGTCAGTTTGGGCGGATACGCAGTATTTT.

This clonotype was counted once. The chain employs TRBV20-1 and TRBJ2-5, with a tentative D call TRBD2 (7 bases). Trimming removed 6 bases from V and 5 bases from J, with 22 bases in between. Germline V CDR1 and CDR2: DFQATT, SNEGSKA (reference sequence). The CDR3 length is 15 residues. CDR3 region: CSAIRPAGEGETQYF. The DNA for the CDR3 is TGCAGTGCCATAAGACCTGCAGGGGAGGGGGAGACCCAGTACTTC.

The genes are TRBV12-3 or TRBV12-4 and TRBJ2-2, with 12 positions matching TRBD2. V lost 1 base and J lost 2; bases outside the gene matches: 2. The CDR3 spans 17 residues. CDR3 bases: TGTGCCAGCAGTTTAGGGACTAGCGGGGTAAACACCGGGGAGCTGTTTTTT. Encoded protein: CASSLGTSGVNTGELFF.

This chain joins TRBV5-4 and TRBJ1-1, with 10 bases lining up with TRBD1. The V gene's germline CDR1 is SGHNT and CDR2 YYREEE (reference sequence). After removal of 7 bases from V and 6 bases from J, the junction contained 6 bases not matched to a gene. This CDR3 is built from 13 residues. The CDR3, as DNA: TGTGCCAGCGCGGGACAGGGGACGTCTGAAGCTTTCTTT. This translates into CASAGQGTSEAFF.

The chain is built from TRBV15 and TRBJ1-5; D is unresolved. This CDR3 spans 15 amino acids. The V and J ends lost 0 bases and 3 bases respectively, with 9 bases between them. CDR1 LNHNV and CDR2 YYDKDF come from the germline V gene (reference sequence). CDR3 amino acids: CATSRDPSANQPQHF. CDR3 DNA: TGTGCCACCAGCAGAGATCCATCAGCCAATCAGCCCCAGCATTTT.

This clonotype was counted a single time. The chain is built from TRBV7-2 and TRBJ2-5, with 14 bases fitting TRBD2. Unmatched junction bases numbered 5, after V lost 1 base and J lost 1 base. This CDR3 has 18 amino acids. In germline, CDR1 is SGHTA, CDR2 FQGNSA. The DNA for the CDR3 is TGTGCCAGCAGCTTAGGCTTGACTAGCGGGGGGGGCCAAGAGACCCAGTACTTC. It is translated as CASSLGLTSGGGQETQYF.

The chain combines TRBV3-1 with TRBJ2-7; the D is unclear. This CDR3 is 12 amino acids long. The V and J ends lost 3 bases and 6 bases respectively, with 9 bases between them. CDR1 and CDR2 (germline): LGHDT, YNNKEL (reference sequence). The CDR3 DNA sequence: TGTGCCAGCAGCCACGATCAAGGCGAGCAGTACTTC. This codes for CASSHDQGEQYF.

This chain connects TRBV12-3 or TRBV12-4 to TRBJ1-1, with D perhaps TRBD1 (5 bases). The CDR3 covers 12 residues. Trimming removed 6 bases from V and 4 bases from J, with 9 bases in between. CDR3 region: CASSGARTEAFF. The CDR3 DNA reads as TGTGCCAGCAGCGGGGCCCGCACTGAAGCTTTCTTT.

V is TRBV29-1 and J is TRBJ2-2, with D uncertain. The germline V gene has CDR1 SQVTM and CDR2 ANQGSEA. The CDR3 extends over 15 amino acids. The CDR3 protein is CSVGQIYANTGELFF. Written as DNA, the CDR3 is TGCAGTGTCGGGCAGATCTACGCGAACACCGGGGAGCTGTTTTTT.